Below, 10 T cell receptor beta chains from the same sample are listed, as sequenced in a study of cytomegalovirus exposure and HLA in healthy donors. Vbeta (60) and Jbeta (13) primers were used in the PCR. Data came from immunoSEQ multiplex PCR; TCRdb stores just in-frame clones and leaves some out. The profile shows under 85,000 clones, 75% to 80% of them singletons. Sequenced input: PBMCs. These receptors all stem from a man younger than 35 in good health and CMV-seronegative.

The V call is TRBV27, the J call TRBJ1-5; D is ambiguous. Germline V lookup: CDR1 MNHEY, CDR2 SMNVEV (reference sequence). Deletions cut 1 base from V and 1 base from J, with 5 bases between. This CDR3 has 14 amino acids. CDR3 region: CASSLLGSNQPQHF. The CDR3 DNA reads TGTGCCAGCAGTTTATTGGGCAGCAATCAGCCCCAGCATTTT.

There are a few counts of this clone. The V and J genes are TRBV19 and TRBJ2-3, with a tentative D call TRBD2 (6 bases). The CDR3 is 15 residues long. Trimming took 6 bases from V and 2 from J, leaving 15 bases between them. Germline V gives CDR1 LNHDA, CDR2 SQIVND (reference sequence). Here the CDR3 reads CASSLFWGVTDTQYF. Here the CDR3 DNA reads TGTGCCAGTAGCCTCTTTTGGGGGGTCACAGATACGCAGTATTTT.

The CDR3 protein is CASSLGTGKQETQYF. DNA of the CDR3: TGCGCCAGCAGCTTGGGGACAGGGAAACAAGAGACCCAGTACTTC. The J gene is TRBJ2-5, the V gene TRBV5-1, with TRBD1 matching over 8 bases. The V and J ends lost 0 bases and 2 bases, in that order; junction bases with no gene match: 3. This CDR3 region has 15 residues. Per the germline V gene, CDR1 is SGHRS and CDR2 is YFSETQ.

J is TRBJ2-7 and V is TRBV7-9; weak D call: TRBD2 (6 bases). The V gene lost 4 bases and the J gene lost 9 bases, with 22 bases spanning the gap. The CDR3 is 15 amino acids. CDR1 is SEHNR and CDR2 is FQNEAQ in the germline V gene (reference sequence). CDR3 nucleotide sequence: TGTGCCAGCAGCTCACCCGGGGGACTGAAGAGGGTGCAGTACTTC. This sequence encodes CASSSPGGLKRVQYF.

The count of this clone is one. The chain is built from TRBV30 and TRBJ2-5; D may be TRBD2 (6 bases). The V gene lost 4 bases and the J gene lost 5 bases, with 11 bases spanning the gap. Germline values: CDR1 GTSNPN, CDR2 SVGIG (reference sequence). The CDR3 extends over 12 amino acids. The CDR3 sequence: CAWMGGPETQYF. CDR3 nucleotides: TGTGCCTGGATGGGGGGACCGGAGACCCAGTACTTC. The whole variable domain, remainder taken from reference TRBV30 and TRBJ2-5, is SQTIHQWPATLVQPVGSPLSLECTVEGTSNPNLYWYRQAAGRGLQLLFYSVGIGQISSEVPQNLSASRPQDRQFILSSKKLLLSDSGFYLCAWMGGPETQYFGPGTRLLVL.

The CDR3 coding sequence is TGCGCCAGCAGCCAAACTAGCGGGCCCCAAGAGACCCAGTACTTC. This gives the protein CASSQTSGPQETQYF. This rearrangement joins TRBV4-3 to TRBJ2-5; 9 bases are shared with TRBD2. The CDR3 spans 15 residues. CDR1 and CDR2 from the germline V gene are LGHNA and YSLEER. V lost 2 bases and J lost 1; bases outside the gene matches: 2.

There are a few counts of this clone. This rearrangement joins TRBV27 to TRBJ2-1, with 7 bases identical to TRBD1. The germline CDR1 and CDR2 sequences are MNHEY and SMNVEV (reference sequence). With V trimmed by 5 bases and J by 10 bases, 5 bases remained unmatched. CDR3 size: 12 residues. The CDR3 spells CASSTGDLEQFF. CDR3 DNA sequence: TGTGCCAGCAGTACAGGGGATCTAGAGCAGTTCTTC.

The chain has TRBV18 and TRBJ2-3; 10 nucleotides align to TRBD2. Germline CDR1 is KGHSH and CDR2 is LQKENI. Trimming took 3 bases from V and 5 from J; bases not matched to a gene: 2. The length of the CDR3 is 14 residues. The CDR3 DNA is TGTGCCAGCTCACCCGGGACTAGCGAAGATACGCAGTATTTT. Translated, it gives CASSPGTSEDTQYF.

A remark on this clone: Other DNA sequences in this sample translate to the same CDR3. CDR3 sequence (DNA): TGTGCCAGCAGCCCTCGAGGCGGGGCGGAGACCCAGTACTTC. This codes for CASSPRGGAETQYF. This chain uses TRBV7-2 with TRBJ2-5, with D possibly being TRBD2 (6 bases). This CDR3 is 14 amino acids long. Trimming removed 5 bases at V and 5 bases at J, with 15 bases between. Per germline, CDR1 SGHTA and CDR2 FQGNSA.

The V and J genes are TRBV28 and TRBJ1-2, with D tentatively TRBD1 (5 bases). V gave up 2 bases and J gave up 8 bases, with 15 bases separating them. The length of the CDR3 is 14 residues. Germline V gene data show CDR1 as MDHEN and CDR2 as SYDVKM. The CDR3 sequence: CASSLGGGPRGYTF. Here the CDR3 DNA reads TGTGCCAGCAGTTTAGGGGGGGGACCCCGGGGCTACACCTTC.